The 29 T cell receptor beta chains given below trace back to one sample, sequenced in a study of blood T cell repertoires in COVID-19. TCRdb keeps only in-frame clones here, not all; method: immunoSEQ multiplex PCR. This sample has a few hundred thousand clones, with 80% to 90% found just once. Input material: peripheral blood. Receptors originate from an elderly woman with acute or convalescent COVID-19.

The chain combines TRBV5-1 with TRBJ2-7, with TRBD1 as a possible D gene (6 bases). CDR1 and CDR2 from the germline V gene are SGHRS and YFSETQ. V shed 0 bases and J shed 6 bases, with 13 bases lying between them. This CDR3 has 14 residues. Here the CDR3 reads CASSLEGELGEQYF. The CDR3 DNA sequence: TGCGCCAGCAGCTTGGAGGGGGAATTAGGCGAGCAGTACTTC.

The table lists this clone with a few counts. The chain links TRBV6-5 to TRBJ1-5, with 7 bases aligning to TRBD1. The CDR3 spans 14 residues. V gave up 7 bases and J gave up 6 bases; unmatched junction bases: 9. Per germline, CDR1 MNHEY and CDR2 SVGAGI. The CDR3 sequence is CASNLRQGFQPQHF. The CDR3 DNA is TGTGCCAGCAACTTGAGACAGGGCTTTCAGCCCCAGCATTTT.

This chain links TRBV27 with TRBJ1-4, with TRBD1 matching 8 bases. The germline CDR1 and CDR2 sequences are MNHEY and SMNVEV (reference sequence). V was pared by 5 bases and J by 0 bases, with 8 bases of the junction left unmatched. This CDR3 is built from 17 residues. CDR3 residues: CASSPYQGAATNEKLFF. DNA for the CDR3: TGTGCCAGCAGTCCGTACCAGGGGGCCGCAACTAATGAAAAACTGTTTTTT.

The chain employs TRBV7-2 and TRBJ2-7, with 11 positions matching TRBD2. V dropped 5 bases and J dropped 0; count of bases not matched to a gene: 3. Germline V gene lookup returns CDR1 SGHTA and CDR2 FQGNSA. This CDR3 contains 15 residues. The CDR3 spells CASSVTSGSSYEQYF. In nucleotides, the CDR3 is TGTGCCAGCAGCGTTACTAGCGGGAGCTCCTACGAGCAGTACTTC.

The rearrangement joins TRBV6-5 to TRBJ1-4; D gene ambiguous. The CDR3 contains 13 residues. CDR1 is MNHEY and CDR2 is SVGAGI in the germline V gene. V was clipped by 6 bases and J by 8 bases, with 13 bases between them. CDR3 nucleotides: TGTGCCAGCAGCCACCCGGGGAGCGAAAAACTGTTTTTT. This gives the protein CASSHPGSEKLFF.

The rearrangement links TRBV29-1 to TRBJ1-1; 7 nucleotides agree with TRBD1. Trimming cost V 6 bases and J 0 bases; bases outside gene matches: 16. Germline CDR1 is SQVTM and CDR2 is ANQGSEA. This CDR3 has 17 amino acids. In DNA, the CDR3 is TGCAGCGTGGGGGGTCGGGACAGTCGTTATCTGAACACTGAAGCTTTCTTT. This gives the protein CSVGGRDSRYLNTEAFF.

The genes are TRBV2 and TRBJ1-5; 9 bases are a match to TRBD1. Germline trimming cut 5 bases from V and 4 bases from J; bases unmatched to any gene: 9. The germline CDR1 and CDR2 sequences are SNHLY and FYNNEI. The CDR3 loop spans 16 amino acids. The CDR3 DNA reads TGTGCCAGCAGTCGCAGTGGGACAGGGACGAATCAGCCCCAGCATTTT. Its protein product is CASSRSGTGTNQPQHF.

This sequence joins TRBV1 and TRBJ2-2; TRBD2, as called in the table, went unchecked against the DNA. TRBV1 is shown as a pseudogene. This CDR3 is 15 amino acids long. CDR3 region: CTSPLPGVNTGELFF. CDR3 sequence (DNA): TGCACCAGCCCCCTCCCGGGAGTCAACACCGGGGAGCTGTTTTTT.

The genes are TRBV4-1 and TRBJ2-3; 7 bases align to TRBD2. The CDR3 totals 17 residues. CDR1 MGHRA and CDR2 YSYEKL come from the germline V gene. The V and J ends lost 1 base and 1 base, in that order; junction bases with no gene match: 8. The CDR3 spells CASSQVGLGGGTDTQYF. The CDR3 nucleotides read TGCGCCAGCAGCCAAGTGGGTCTGGGGGGGGGCACAGATACGCAGTATTTT.

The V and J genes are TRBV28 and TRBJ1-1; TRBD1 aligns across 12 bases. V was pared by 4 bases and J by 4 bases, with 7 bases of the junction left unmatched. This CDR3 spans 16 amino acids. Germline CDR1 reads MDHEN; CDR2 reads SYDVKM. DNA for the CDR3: TGTGCCAGCAGTTCCGGGACAGGGGGCTTGAGCACTGAAGCTTTCTTT. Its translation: CASSSGTGGLSTEAFF.

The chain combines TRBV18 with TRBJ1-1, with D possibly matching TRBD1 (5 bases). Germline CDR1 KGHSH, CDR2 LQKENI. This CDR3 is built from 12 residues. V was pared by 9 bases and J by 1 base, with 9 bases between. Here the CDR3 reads CASQGTNTEAFF. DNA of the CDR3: TGTGCCAGTCAGGGTACGAACACTGAAGCTTTCTTT.

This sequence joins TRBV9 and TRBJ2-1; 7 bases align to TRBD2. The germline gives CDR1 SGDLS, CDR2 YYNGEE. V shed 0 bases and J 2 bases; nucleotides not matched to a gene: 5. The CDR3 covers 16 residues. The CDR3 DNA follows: TGTGCCAGCAGCGTAGGGGCTAGCGGCCCCTACAATGAGCAGTTCTTC. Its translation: CASSVGASGPYNEQFF.

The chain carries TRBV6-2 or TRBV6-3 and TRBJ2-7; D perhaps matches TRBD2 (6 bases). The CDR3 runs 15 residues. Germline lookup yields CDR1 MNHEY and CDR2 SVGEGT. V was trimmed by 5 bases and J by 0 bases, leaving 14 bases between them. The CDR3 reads CASSGLLRGSYEQYF. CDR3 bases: TGTGCCAGCAGTGGACTTTTGCGGGGCTCCTACGAGCAGTACTTC.

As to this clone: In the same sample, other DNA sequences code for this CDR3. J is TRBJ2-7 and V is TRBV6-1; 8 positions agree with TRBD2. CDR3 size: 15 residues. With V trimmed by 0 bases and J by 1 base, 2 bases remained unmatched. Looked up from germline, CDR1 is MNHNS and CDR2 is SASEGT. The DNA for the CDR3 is TGTGCCAGCAGTGAAGCACCGGGAGGGTCCTACGAGCAGTACTTC. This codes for CASSEAPGGSYEQYF.

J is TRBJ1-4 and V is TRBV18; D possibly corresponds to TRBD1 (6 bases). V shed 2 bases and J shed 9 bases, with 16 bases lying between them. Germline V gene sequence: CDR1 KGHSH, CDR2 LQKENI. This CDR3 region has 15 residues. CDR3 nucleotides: TGTGCCAGCTCACCAGTAACAGGGCAAGCGAAAAAACTGTTTTTT. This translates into CASSPVTGQAKKLFF.

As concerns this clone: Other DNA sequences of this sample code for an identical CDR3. The CDR3, as DNA: TGTGCCAGCAGCGAGGACAGGGATACCTACGAGCAGTACTTC. This gives the protein CASSEDRDTYEQYF. The chain employs TRBV2 and TRBJ2-7; 8 bases are shared with TRBD1. The V segment lost 6 bases and the J segment 2 bases; nucleotides outside the gene matches: 6. Germline lookup yields CDR1 SNHLY and CDR2 FYNNEI. The CDR3 is 14 residues long.

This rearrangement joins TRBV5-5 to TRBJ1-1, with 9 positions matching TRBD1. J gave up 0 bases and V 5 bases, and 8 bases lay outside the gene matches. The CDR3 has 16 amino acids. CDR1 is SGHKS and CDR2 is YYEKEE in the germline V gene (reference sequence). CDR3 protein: CASRWGQGDVNTEAFF. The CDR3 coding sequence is TGTGCCAGCAGGTGGGGACAGGGCGACGTGAACACTGAAGCTTTCTTT.

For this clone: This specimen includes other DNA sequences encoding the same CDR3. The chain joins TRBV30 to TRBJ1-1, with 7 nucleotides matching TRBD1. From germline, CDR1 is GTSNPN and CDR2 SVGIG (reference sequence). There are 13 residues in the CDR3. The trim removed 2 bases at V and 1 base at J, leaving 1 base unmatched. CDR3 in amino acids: CAWSRGQNTEAFF. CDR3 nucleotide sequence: TGTGCCTGGAGTAGGGGGCAGAACACTGAAGCTTTCTTT.

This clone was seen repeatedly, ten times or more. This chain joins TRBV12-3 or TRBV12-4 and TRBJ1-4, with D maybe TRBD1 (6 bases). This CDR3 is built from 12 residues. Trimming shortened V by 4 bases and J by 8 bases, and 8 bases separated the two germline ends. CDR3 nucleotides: TGTGCCAGCAGTTATACAGGGGAAAAACTGTTTTTT. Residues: CASSYTGEKLFF.

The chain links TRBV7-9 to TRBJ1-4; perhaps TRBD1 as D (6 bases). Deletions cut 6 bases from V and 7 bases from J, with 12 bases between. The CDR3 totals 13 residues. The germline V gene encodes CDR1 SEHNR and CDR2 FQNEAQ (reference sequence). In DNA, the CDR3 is TGTGCCAGCAGTGGCAGGGGTGGTGAAAAACTGTTTTTT. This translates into CASSGRGGEKLFF.

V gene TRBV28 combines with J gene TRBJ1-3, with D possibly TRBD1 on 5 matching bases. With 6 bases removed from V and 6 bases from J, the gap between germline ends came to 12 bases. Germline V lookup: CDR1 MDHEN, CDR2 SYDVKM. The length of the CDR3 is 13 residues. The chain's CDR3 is CASRIQGENTIYF. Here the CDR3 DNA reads TGTGCCAGCAGGATACAAGGGGAAAACACCATATATTTT. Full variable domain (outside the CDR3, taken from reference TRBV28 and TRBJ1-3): DVKVTQSSRYLVKRTGEKVFLECVQDMDHENMFWYRQDPGLGLRLIYFSYDVKMKEKGDIPEGYSVSREKKERFSLILESASTNQTSMYLCASRIQGENTIYFGEGSWLTVV.

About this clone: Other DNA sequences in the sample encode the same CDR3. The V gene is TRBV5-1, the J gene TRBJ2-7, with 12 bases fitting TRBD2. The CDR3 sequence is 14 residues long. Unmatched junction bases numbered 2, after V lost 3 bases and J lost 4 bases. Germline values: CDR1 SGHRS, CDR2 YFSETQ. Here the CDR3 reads CASSSTSGSYEQYF. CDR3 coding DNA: TGCGCCAGCAGCTCGACTAGCGGGAGTTACGAGCAGTACTTC.

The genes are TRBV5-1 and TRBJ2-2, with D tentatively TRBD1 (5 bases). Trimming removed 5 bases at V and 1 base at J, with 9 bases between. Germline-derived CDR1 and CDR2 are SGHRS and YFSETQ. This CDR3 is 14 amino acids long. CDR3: CASRVGQNTGELFF. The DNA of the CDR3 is TGCGCCAGCAGGGTTGGACAGAACACCGGGGAGCTGTTTTTT.

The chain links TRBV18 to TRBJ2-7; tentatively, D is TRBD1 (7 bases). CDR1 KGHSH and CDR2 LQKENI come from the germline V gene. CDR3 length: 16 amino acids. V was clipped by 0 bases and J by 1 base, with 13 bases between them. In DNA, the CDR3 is TGTGCCAGCTCACCACCGACGGCAGGGGGGTCCTACGAGCAGTACTTC. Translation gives CASSPPTAGGSYEQYF.

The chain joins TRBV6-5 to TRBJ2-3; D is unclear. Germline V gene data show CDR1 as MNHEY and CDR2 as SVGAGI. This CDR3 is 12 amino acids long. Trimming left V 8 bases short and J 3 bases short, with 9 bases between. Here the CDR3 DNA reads TGTGCCAGCCGTCCCCTTACAGATACGCAGTATTTT. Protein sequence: CASRPLTDTQYF.

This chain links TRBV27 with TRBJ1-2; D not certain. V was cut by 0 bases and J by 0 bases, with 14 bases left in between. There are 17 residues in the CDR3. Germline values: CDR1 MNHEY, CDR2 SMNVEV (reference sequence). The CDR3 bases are TGTGCCAGCAGTTTATCGTGGGCGGGAGGGACTAACTATGGCTACACCTTC. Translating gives CASSLSWAGGTNYGYTF.

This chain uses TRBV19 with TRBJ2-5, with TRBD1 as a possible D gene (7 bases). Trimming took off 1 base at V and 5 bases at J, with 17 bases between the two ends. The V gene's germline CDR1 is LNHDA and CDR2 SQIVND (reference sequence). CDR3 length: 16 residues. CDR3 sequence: CASSIGAGTVLETQYF. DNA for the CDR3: TGTGCCAGTAGTATAGGGGCGGGGACAGTATTGGAGACCCAGTACTTC.

The CDR3 DNA reads TGCGCCAGCGGCCTCCGGGACTACAATGAGCAGTTCTTC. Translating it yields CASGLRDYNEQFF. This rearrangement joins TRBV5-1 to TRBJ2-1; D is possibly TRBD2 (5 bases). Germline V gene data show CDR1 as SGHRS and CDR2 as YFSETQ. The V and J ends lost 7 bases and 3 bases respectively, with 11 bases between them. The CDR3 is 13 residues long.

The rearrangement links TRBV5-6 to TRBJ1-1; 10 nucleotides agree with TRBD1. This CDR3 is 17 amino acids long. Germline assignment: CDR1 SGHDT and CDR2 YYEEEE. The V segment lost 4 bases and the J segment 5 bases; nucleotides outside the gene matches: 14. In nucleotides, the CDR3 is TGTGCCAGCAGCCCTAGTCCCGGGACAGGGGTGAGGACTGAAGCTTTCTTT. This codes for CASSPSPGTGVRTEAFF.